These T cell receptor beta chains were read from a single sample in a study of cytomegalovirus exposure and HLA in healthy donors. Clones were read by immunoSEQ multiplex PCR, and TCRdb kept only the in-frame ones, dropping some. The repertoire holds 150,000 to 200,000 clones, with over 60% as singletons. What was sequenced was PBMCs. All receptors derive from a male donor in good health and CMV-seronegative. CDR3s include the opening cysteine and the closing phenylalanine or tryptophan. Each record gives: CDR3 DNA, CDR3 protein, J gene, clone size, V gene, D gene. D genes are given only for firm matches. Expanded clones are given a class, and other clones once, few, many or no size at all.

DNA: TGCGCCAGCAGCCAAGACCCCCGAGACAGGGGATTTTTTTCGAATTCACCCCTCCACTTT
CDR3: CASSQDPRDRGFFSNSPLHF
J: TRBJ1-6
size: .
V: TRBV4-1
D: TRBD1

DNA: TGTGCCAGCAGTCTACAGGGGGCAATCTACAATGAGCAGTTCTTC
CDR3: CASSLQGAIYNEQFF
J: TRBJ2-1
size: .
V: TRBV27
D: TRBD1

DNA: TGTGCCAGCAGCGTCCGGGTAGCGGGATACACAGATACGCAGTATTTT
CDR3: CASSVRVAGYTDTQYF
J: TRBJ2-3
size: .
V: TRBV9
D: TRBD2

DNA: TGTGCCAGCACGGGGAGGGACACCTACGAGCAGTACTTC
CDR3: CASTGRDTYEQYF
J: TRBJ2-7
size: .
V: TRBV2
D: .

DNA: TGCGCCAGCAGCCCGGGTCTCCGGGTGGTAGAGACCCAGTACTTC
CDR3: CASSPGLRVVETQYF
J: TRBJ2-5
size: .
V: TRBV5-1
D: .

DNA: TGTGCCACCAGCCCCCAAATGAACACTGAAGCTTTCTTT
CDR3: CATSPQMNTEAFF
J: TRBJ1-1
size: .
V: TRBV15
D: .

DNA: TGCAGCGGGGGACAGGGAAGCTCCTACAATGAGCAGTTCTTC
CDR3: CSGGQGSSYNEQFF
J: TRBJ2-1
size: .
V: TRBV29-1
D: TRBD1

DNA: TGTGCCAGTAGCCAGGGATCCCGCTCTGGAAACACCATATATTTT
CDR3: CASSQGSRSGNTIYF
J: TRBJ1-3
size: .
V: TRBV19
D: .

DNA: TGTGCCAGCAGTTTAGCCGGGACAGGGTTCTACGAGCAGTACTTC
CDR3: CASSLAGTGFYEQYF
J: TRBJ2-7
size: .
V: TRBV28
D: TRBD1

DNA: TGTGCCAGCAGCTCCAACCCTTTAACTCCCCAGCATTTT
CDR3: CASSSNPLTPQHF
J: TRBJ1-5
size: .
V: TRBV9
D: .

DNA: TGTGCCAGCAGGAACCGGGACAGGGTCGTCTATGGCTACACCTTC
CDR3: CASRNRDRVVYGYTF
J: TRBJ1-2
size: .
V: TRBV6-5
D: TRBD1

DNA: TGTGCCAGCAGCTTAGATGGGGACAGGCGAGAAAAACTGTTTTTT
CDR3: CASSLDGDRREKLFF
J: TRBJ1-4
size: .
V: TRBV11-2
D: TRBD1

DNA: TGTGCCAGCTCACTCGGGACAGGCGACACTGAAGCTTTCTTT
CDR3: CASSLGTGDTEAFF
J: TRBJ1-1
size: .
V: TRBV18
D: TRBD1

DNA: TGTGCCACCCGGGAGTGGTCAGGCAAAAACATTCAGTACTTC
CDR3: CATREWSGKNIQYF
J: TRBJ2-4
size: few
V: TRBV19
D: .

DNA: TGTGCCAGCAGTCCAGGCCGTCGACGAGAAGCCGCCCTCTTC
CDR3: CASSPGRRREAALF
J: TRBJ2-7
size: few
V: TRBV6-6
D: .

DNA: TGTGCCAGCCGTATCCGACAGGGGCTGAACACTGAAGCTTTCTTT
CDR3: CASRIRQGLNTEAFF
J: TRBJ1-1
size: few
V: TRBV2
D: TRBD1

DNA: TGTGCCAGCAGCAGCAGGGGAGAGCAGCCCCAGCATTTT
CDR3: CASSSRGEQPQHF
J: TRBJ1-5
size: .
V: TRBV7-2
D: .

DNA: TGTGCCAGCAGCGTAAACGGGACTAGCGGGGGGCGCGCGGGGGAGACCCAGTACTTC
CDR3: CASSVNGTSGGRAGETQYF
J: TRBJ2-5
size: .
V: TRBV9
D: TRBD2

DNA: TGCAGCGCAACCCATAGTACCAATGAGCAGTTCTTC
CDR3: CSATHSTNEQFF
J: TRBJ2-1
size: .
V: TRBV29-1
D: .

DNA: TGTGCCAGCAGTGAAGCGCTGGGCCTTGATGGCTACACCTTC
CDR3: CASSEALGLDGYTF
J: TRBJ1-2
size: .
V: TRBV6-1
D: .